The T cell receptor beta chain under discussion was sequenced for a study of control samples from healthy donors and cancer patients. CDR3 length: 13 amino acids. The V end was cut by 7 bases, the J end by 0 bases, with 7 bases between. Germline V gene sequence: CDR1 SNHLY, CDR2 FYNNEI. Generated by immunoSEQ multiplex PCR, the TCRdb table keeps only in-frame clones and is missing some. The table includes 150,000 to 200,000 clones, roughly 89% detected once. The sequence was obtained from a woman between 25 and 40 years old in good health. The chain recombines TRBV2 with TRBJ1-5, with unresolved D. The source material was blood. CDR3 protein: CASKAYSNQPQHF. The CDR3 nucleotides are TGTGCCAGCAAAGCGTATAGCAATCAGCCCCAGCATTTT. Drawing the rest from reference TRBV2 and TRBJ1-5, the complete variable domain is EPEVTQTPSHQVTQMGQEVILRCVPISNHLYFYWYRQILGQKVEFLVSFYNNEISEKSEIFDDQFSVERPDGSNFTLKIRSTKLEDSAMYFCASKAYSNQPQHFGDGTRLSIL.